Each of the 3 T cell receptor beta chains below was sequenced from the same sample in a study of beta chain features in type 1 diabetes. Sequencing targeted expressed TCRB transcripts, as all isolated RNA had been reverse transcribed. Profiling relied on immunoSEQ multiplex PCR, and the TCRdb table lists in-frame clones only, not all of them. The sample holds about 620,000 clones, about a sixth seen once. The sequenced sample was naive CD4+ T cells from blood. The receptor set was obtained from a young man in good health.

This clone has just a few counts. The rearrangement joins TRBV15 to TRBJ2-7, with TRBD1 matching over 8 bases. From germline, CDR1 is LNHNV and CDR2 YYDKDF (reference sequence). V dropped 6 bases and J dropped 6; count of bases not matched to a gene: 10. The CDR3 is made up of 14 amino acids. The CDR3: CATSAPGTGLEQYF. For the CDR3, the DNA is TGTGCCACCAGTGCCCCAGGGACAGGCCTCGAGCAGTACTTC.

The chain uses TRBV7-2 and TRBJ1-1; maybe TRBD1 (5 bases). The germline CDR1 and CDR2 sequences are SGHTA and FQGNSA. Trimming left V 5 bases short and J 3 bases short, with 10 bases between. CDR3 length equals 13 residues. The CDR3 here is CASSADSYTEAFF. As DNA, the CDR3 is TGTGCCAGCAGCGCCGACAGCTACACTGAAGCTTTCTTT.

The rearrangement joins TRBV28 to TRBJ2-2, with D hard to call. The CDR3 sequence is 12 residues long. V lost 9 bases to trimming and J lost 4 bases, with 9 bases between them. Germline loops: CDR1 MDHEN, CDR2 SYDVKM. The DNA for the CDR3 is TGTGCCAGTCGGGTGGCCACCGGGGAGCTGTTTTTT. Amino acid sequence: CASRVATGELFF.